This T cell receptor (beta chain) was profiled in a study of CD8 T cells in Susac syndrome. cDNA came from roughly 0.53 to 1 ug RNA primed by random hexamers. Coverage of TCR beta CDR3 amplification by immunoSEQ multiplex PCR extended to 54 Vbeta and 13 Jbeta. One entry per CDR3 protein results from TCRdb running MiXCR on the immunoSEQ multiplex PCR reads. The data contain about 200,000 distinct CDR3 sequences, roughly 96% of them singletons. The CDR3 is 14 amino acids. After removal of 8 bases from V and 0 bases from J, the junction contained 4 bases not matched to a gene. The sample taken for sequencing was CD4+ T cells from PBMCs. The J gene is TRBJ2-3, the V gene TRBV12-3 or TRBV12-4, with 8 bases fitting TRBD1. The origin of this receptor is a human donor with multiple sclerosis. The CDR3 is CASLDRASTDTQYF. The CDR3 region has the DNA TGTGCCAGCCTGGACAGGGCTAGCACAGATACGCAGTATTTT.